This T cell receptor beta chain was profiled in a study of T-cell reconstitution after alpha-beta-depleted transplantation in children. General observations from the study: Surviving thymic progenitors and recipient T cells were the source of high TCRbeta diversity at day 60 in some patients. Approximately two months post-transplant, alpha-beta T cells reportedly originated from several hundred expanded graft clones. One year after transplant, T-cell counts and diversity came mostly from newly produced T cells.

V was clipped by 0 bases and J by 4 bases, with 9 bases between them. The CDR3 contains 14 residues. The germline V gene has CDR1 LGHNA and CDR2 YSLEER. The authors prepared the TCRbeta library with unique molecular identifiers. A single record per CDR3 protein comes from TCRdb applying MiXCR to the PCR reads. The sample has about 260,000 distinct CDR3 sequences, around 8% seen once. This clonotype was found many times. As yet, its antigen is unknown. V and J are TRBV4-3 and TRBJ1-2; no definite D call. The sequenced sample was PBMCs, mostly from graft donor cells, obtained 180 days after TCRalphabeta/CD19-depleted stem cell transplant. This TCR came from a male patient between 10 and 17 years old who had a stem cell transplant for acute lymphoblastic leukemia, so the T cells may come from the graft donor. The CDR3 here is CASSQELKFYGYTF. CDR3 DNA sequence: TGCGCCAGCAGCCAAGAACTGAAGTTCTATGGCTACACCTTC.